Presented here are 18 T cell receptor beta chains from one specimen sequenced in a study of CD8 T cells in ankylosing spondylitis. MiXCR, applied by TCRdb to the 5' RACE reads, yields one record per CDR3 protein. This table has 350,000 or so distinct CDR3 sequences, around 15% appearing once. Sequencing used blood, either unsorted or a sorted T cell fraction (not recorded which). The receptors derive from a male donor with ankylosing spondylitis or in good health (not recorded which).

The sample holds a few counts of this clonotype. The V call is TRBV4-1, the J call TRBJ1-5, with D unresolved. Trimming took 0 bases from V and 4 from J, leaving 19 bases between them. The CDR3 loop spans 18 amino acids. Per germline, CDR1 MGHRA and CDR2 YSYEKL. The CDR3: CASSQDFVVFGVNQPQHF. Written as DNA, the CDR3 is TGCGCCAGCAGCCAAGATTTCGTCGTTTTTGGGGTTAATCAGCCCCAGCATTTT.

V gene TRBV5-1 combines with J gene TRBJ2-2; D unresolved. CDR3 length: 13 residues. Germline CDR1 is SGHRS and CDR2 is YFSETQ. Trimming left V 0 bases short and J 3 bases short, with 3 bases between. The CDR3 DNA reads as TGCGCCAGCAGCTTGGGGTACACCGGGGAGCTGTTTTTT. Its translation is CASSLGYTGELFF.

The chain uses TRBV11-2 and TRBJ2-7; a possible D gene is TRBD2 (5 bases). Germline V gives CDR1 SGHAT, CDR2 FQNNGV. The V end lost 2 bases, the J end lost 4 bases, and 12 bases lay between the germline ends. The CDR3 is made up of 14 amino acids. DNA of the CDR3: TGTGCCAGCAGCTTAAATGGACTCAGGTACGAGCAGTACTTC. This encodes CASSLNGLRYEQYF.

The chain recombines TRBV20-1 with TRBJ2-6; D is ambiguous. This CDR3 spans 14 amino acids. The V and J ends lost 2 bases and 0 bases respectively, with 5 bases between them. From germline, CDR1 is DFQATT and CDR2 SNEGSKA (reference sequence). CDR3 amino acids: CSARSASGANVLTF. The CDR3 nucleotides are TGCAGTGCTAGATCCGCCTCTGGGGCCAACGTCCTGACTTTC.

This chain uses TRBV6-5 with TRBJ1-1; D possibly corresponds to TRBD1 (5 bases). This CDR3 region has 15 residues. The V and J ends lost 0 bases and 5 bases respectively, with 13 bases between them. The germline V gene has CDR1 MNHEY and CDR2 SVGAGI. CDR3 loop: CASSYSQGKGTEAFF. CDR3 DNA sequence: TGTGCCAGCAGTTACTCCCAGGGAAAAGGGACTGAAGCTTTCTTT.

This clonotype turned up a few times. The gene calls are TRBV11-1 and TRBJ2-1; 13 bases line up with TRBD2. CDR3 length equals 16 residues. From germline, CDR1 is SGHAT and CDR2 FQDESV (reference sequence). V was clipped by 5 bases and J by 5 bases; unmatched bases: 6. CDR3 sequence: CASSPQLAGGDNEQFF. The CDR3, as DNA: TGTGCCAGCAGCCCCCAACTAGCGGGGGGGGACAATGAGCAGTTCTTC.

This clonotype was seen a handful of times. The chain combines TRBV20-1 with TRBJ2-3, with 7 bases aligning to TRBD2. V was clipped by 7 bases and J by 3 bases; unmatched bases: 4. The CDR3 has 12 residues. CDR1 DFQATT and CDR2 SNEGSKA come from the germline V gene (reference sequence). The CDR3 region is CSGILATDTQYF. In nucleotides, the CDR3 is TGCAGTGGGATACTAGCGACAGATACGCAGTATTTT.

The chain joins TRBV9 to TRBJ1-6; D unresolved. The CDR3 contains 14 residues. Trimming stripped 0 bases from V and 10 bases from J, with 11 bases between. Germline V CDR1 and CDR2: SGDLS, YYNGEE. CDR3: CASSVGVAKSPLHF. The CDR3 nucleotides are TGTGCCAGCAGCGTAGGGGTAGCCAAATCACCCCTCCACTTT.

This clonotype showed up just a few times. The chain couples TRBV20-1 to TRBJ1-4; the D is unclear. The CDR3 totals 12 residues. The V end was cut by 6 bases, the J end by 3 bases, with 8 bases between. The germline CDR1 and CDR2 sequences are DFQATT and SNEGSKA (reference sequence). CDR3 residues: CSARGPNEKLFF. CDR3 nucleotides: TGCAGTGCCCGAGGGCCTAATGAAAAACTGTTTTTT.

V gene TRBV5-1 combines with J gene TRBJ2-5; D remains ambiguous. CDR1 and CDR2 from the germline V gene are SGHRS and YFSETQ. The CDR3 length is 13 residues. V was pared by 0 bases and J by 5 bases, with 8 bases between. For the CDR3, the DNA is TGCGCCAGCAGCTTGGCCCCCCACGAGACCCAGTACTTC. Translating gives CASSLAPHETQYF.

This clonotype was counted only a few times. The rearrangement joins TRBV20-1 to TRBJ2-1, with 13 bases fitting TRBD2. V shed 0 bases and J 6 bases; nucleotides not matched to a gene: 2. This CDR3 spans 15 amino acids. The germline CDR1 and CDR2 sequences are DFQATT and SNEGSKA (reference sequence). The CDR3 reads CSARDRTSGSNEQFF. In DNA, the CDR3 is TGCAGTGCTAGAGATCGGACTAGCGGGAGCAATGAGCAGTTCTTC.

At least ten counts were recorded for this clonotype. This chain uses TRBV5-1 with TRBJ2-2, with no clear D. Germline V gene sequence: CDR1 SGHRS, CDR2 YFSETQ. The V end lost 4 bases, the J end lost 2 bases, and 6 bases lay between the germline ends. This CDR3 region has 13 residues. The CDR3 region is CASSPFNTGELFF. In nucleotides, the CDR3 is TGCGCCAGCAGCCCTTTTAACACCGGGGAGCTGTTTTTT.

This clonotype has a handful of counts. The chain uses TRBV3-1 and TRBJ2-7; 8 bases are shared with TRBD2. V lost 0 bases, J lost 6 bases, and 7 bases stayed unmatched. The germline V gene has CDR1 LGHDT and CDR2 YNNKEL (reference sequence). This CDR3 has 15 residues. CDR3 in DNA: TGTGCCAGCAGCCAAGAGAGACCGGGACTAGGCGAGCAGTACTTC. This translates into CASSQERPGLGEQYF.

The CDR3 protein is CASSLLGQGYNEQFF. DNA of the CDR3: TGTGCCAGCAGTCTTCTGGGACAGGGTTACAATGAGCAGTTCTTC. The chain carries TRBV6-1 and TRBJ2-1; TRBD1 matches at 9 bases. This CDR3 region has 15 residues. After removal of 5 bases from V and 4 bases from J, the junction contained 6 bases not matched to a gene. Germline V lookup: CDR1 MNHNS, CDR2 SASEGT.

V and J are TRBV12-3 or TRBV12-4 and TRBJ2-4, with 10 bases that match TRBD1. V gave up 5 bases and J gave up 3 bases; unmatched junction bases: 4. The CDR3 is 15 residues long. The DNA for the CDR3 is TGTGCCAGCAGTACCGGGACAGGGGTCAAAAACATTCAGTACTTC. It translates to CASSTGTGVKNIQYF.

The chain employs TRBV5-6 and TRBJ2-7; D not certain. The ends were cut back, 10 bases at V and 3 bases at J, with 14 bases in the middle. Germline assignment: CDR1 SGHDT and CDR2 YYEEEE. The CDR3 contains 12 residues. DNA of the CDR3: TGTGCCTCAGCATCACGTGACTACGAGCAGTACTTC. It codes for CASASRDYEQYF.

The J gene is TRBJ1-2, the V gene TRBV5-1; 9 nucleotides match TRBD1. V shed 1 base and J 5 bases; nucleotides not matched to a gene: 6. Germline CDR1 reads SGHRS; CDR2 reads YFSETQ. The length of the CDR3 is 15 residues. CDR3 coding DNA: TGCGCCAGCAGCTTGACGGGACAGGGCTCGTATGGCTACACCTTC. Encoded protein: CASSLTGQGSYGYTF.

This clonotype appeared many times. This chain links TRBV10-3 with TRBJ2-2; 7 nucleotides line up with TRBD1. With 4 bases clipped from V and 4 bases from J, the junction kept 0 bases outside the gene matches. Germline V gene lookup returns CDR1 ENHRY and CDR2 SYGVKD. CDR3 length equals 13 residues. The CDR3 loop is CAISGTGTGELFF. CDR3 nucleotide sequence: TGTGCCATCAGTGGGACAGGCACCGGGGAGCTGTTTTTT.